The next 18 T cell receptor beta chains were all read from a single sample in a study of regulatory T cells in long-lasting Graves disease. Time point denoted: newly diagnosed GD, antithyroid drugs for less than 3 months. From RNA extracted from PBMCs, the TCR library was made. TCR beta libraries were built with iRepertoire HTBI primers and Arm-PCR of CDR3 regions. A single record per CDR3 protein comes from TCRdb applying MiXCR to the multiplex PCR reads. Among over 350,000 distinct CDR3 sequences listed, around 13% were seen once. The sample was also reused in another study, on T cells in Graves' hyperthyroidism and ophthalmopathy.

The sample was peripheral blood mononuclear cells (PBMCs), taken at new diagnosis, from a patient treated with antithyroid drugs. Receptor source: a woman aged 45 to 65 with Graves disease.

Ten or more counts support this clonotype. The rearrangement uses TRBV29-1 and TRBJ2-5; 7 positions agree with TRBD1. CDR1 and CDR2 (germline): SQVTM, ANQGSEA. V shed 4 bases, J shed 1 base, and the junction held 3 bases outside the gene matches. The CDR3 runs to 13 residues. The CDR3 region is CSVAGTAQETQYF. The DNA for the CDR3 is TGCAGCGTTGCCGGGACAGCCCAAGAGACCCAGTACTTC.

On this clonotype: At one boundary the junction diverges from the germline segment, which might be a read error. The V call is TRBV3-1, the J call TRBJ2-1; 8 positions agree with TRBD2. The CDR3 is 12 amino acids. CDR1 is LGHDT, CDR2 YNNKEL, per germline (reference sequence). CDR3: CASSLAGNEQLF. The CDR3 nucleotides read TGTGCCAGCAGCCTAGCGGGAAATGAGCAGCTCTTC.

The table lists this clonotype with a few counts. The genes are TRBV7-9 and TRBJ2-7; D may be TRBD1 (5 bases). CDR3 length: 14 residues. Germline-derived CDR1 and CDR2 are SEHNR and FQNEAQ (reference sequence). The V gene lost 10 bases and the J gene lost 0 bases, with 16 bases spanning the gap. CDR3 loop: CAKRGYPYSYEQYF. CDR3 DNA sequence: TGTGCCAAAAGGGGTTATCCGTACTCCTACGAGCAGTACTTC.

Ten or more counts support this clonotype. The rearrangement links TRBV12-3 or TRBV12-4 to TRBJ1-5, with 7 bases fitting TRBD1. J lost 9 bases, V lost 5 bases, and 4 bases had no gene match. The CDR3 is 12 amino acids. The CDR3 DNA is TGTGCCAGCAGTCAGGACAGGAGGCCCCAGCATTTT. Protein sequence: CASSQDRRPQHF.

This chain connects TRBV20-1 to TRBJ2-7; D gene ambiguous. Trimming cost V 3 bases and J 3 bases, with 24 bases left between them. This CDR3 has 17 residues. Germline V CDR1 and CDR2: DFQATT, SNEGSKA (reference sequence). Written as DNA, the CDR3 is TGCAGTGCTAGCCCCCTCAAGGACCCGCCGTATCTCTACGAGCAGTACTTC. Protein product: CSASPLKDPPYLYEQYF.

This clonotype showed up many times. The chain uses TRBV5-1 and TRBJ1-2; 9 nucleotides agree with TRBD1. Germline CDR1 is SGHRS and CDR2 is YFSETQ. CDR3 length: 15 amino acids. J gave up 3 bases and V 3 bases, and 6 bases lay outside the gene matches. The chain's CDR3 is CASSWGTGPDYGYTF. The CDR3 coding sequence is TGCGCCAGCAGCTGGGGGACAGGGCCGGACTATGGCTACACCTTC.

V gene TRBV4-1 combines with J gene TRBJ2-7; D assignment may be TRBD1 or TRBD2 (5 bases each). Deletions cut 1 base from V and 4 bases from J, with 23 bases between. This CDR3 spans 18 amino acids. From germline, CDR1 is MGHRA and CDR2 YSYEKL. CDR3 amino acids: CASSQVPQRGASQYEQYF. The DNA for the CDR3 is TGCGCCAGCAGCCAAGTTCCCCAGAGGGGCGCCTCTCAATACGAGCAGTACTTC.

The V gene is TRBV28, the J gene TRBJ1-3, with TRBD1 as a possible D gene (6 bases). From germline, CDR1 is MDHEN and CDR2 SYDVKM. This CDR3 has 14 amino acids. V lost 6 bases and J 7 bases, leaving 16 bases between the germline ends. CDR3: CASSRSGGWNTIYF. The DNA for the CDR3 is TGTGCCAGCAGCCGTTCGGGGGGCTGGAACACCATATATTTT.

This clonotype was observed at least ten times. The chain joins TRBV30 to TRBJ1-1; D remains unclear. This CDR3 comprises 13 residues. The V gene's germline CDR1 is GTSNPN and CDR2 SVGIG (reference sequence). V gave up 0 bases and J gave up 4 bases, with 9 bases separating them. CDR3 bases: TGTGCCTGGAGTGTTTTGGGTAGCACTGAAGCTTTCTTT. As protein: CAWSVLGSTEAFF.

This clonotype was found many times. The chain joins TRBV2 to TRBJ1-6, with 8 bases matching TRBD1. With 6 bases clipped from V and 10 bases from J, the junction kept 8 bases outside the gene matches. The germline V gene encodes CDR1 SNHLY and CDR2 FYNNEI. The CDR3 spans 14 residues. The CDR3 DNA reads as TGTGCCAGCAGCGCCGGGACAGGCGGATCACCCCTCCACTTT. Translated, it gives CASSAGTGGSPLHF.

This clonotype was counted a few times. This chain links TRBV9 with TRBJ2-5; possibly TRBD2 for D (6 bases). Germline assignment: CDR1 SGDLS and CDR2 YYNGEE. The CDR3 is 17 amino acids. Trimming removed 2 bases from V and 5 bases from J, with 22 bases in between. CDR3 region: CASSVAGTLGGRETQYF. CDR3 in DNA: TGTGCCAGCAGCGTCGCCGGGACGCTTGGGGGGAGGGAGACCCAGTACTTC.

This clonotype occurred a few times. The chain combines TRBV7-9 with TRBJ2-3; maybe TRBD1 (6 bases). The V gene's germline CDR1 is SEHNR and CDR2 FQNEAQ (reference sequence). CDR3 size: 16 residues. Between the trimmed V and J ends, which lost 6 bases and 0 bases, there was a span of 16 bases. The CDR3 reads CASSSVRTASTDTQYF. CDR3 bases: TGTGCCAGCAGTAGTGTCAGGACAGCTAGCACAGATACGCAGTATTTT.

Worth noting for this clonotype: One end of the junction does not line up with germline, which may come from a read error. The rearrangement joins TRBV5-1 to TRBJ2-2; tentatively, D is TRBD1 or TRBD2 (5 bases each). The CDR3 covers 16 residues. Germline assignment: CDR1 SGHRS and CDR2 YFSETQ. CDR3 bases: TGTGCCAGCAGCTGGACCGGGACGGCGAACACCGGGGAGCTGTTTTTT. Protein sequence: CASSWTGTANTGELFF.

This clonotype has just a few counts. This rearrangement joins TRBV18 to TRBJ1-2, with D perhaps matching TRBD1 (5 bases). This CDR3 is 16 amino acids long. V dropped 3 bases and J dropped 0 bases, with 14 bases sitting between them. Germline CDR1 KGHSH, CDR2 LQKENI. CDR3 in amino acids: CASSPYTTAPNYGYTF. The CDR3 region has the DNA TGTGCCAGCTCACCCTACACGACAGCCCCTAACTATGGCTACACCTTC.

This clonotype has only a few counts. The chain carries TRBV9 and TRBJ1-2; possibly TRBD1 for D (6 bases). V was pared by 4 bases and J by 7 bases, with 14 bases between. Germline V gene data show CDR1 as SGDLS and CDR2 as YYNGEE. The CDR3 loop spans 13 amino acids. This CDR3 is CASSIEGGGGYTF. The CDR3 nucleotides read TGTGCCAGCAGCATCGAAGGGGGTGGTGGCTACACCTTC.

The V call is TRBV18, the J call TRBJ1-4; a weak D match, TRBD1 (6 bases). This CDR3 region has 15 residues. Germline V CDR1 and CDR2: KGHSH, LQKENI. V lost 3 bases, J lost 4 bases, and 12 bases lay in between. Here the CDR3 DNA reads TGTGCCAGCTCACCCGGGGGGGCCTTTAATGAAAAACTGTTTTTT. Translation: CASSPGGAFNEKLFF.

This clonotype was counted a few times. V is TRBV19 and J is TRBJ1-5, with D perhaps matching TRBD1 (5 bases). The CDR3 runs to 14 residues. In germline, CDR1 is LNHDA, CDR2 SQIVND (reference sequence). Trimming shortened V by 3 bases and J by 7 bases, and 13 bases separated the two germline ends. The CDR3: CASSMAAGQQPQHF. The CDR3 DNA reads as TGTGCCAGTAGTATGGCGGCAGGGCAGCAGCCCCAGCATTTT.

There are a few counts of this clonotype. The chain is built from TRBV7-2 and TRBJ1-6; no clear D gene. Trimming took 1 base from V and 0 from J, leaving 10 bases between them. Germline CDR1 and CDR2: SGHTA and FQGNSA. CDR3 length equals 17 residues. The CDR3 DNA follows: TGTGCCAGCAGCTTAGGCCTCTTGAGCTCCTATAATTCACCCCTCCACTTT. This translates into CASSLGLLSSYNSPLHF.